This T cell receptor beta chain was profiled in a study of T cells in women clearing cervical HPV infection. Study as a whole: Controls were women whose single incident HPV16 infection cleared within 12 months without precancer or cancer. Controls gave blood once infection was undetectable; cases at lesion identification.

Study conclusions and caveats: Controls had more TRBV6-7 (approximately 0.15%) than cases (about 0.11%).

Points on this clone: Its antigen remains unidentified. The sequenced fragment ends 3 residues before the CDR3 boundary, so the rest is inferred from the germline J gene.

The CDR3 consists of 14 residues. Per germline, CDR1 KGHSH and CDR2 LQKENI. TCRdb's copy holds only in-frame clones and misses some; the assay was immunoSEQ multiplex PCR. With about 35,000 clones in the sample, the ten largest clones hold 1.5% to 2%. The clonotype originates from a woman aged 18 to 69 with a cervical HPV16 infection that either progressed to CIN3+ or cleared (not recorded which). Sequencing was performed on blood buffy coat. The V and J genes are TRBV18 and TRBJ1-2; D may be TRBD1 (5 bases). CDR3 amino acids: CASSPPGVGDTYTF. The sequenced CDR3 bases are TGTGCCAGCTCACCACCGGGAGTAGGGGATACC.